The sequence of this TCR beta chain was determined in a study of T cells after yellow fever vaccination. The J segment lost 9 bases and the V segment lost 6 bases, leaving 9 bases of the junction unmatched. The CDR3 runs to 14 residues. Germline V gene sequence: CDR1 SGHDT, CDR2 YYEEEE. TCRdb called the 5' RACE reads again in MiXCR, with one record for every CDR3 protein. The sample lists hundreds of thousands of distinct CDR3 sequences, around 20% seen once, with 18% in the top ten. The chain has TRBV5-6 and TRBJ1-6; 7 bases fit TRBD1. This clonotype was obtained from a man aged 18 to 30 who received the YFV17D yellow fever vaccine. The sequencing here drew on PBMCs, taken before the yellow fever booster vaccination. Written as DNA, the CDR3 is TGTGCCAGCAAACAGGGGCAGGGAGCTTCACCCCTCCACTTT. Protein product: CASKQGQGASPLHF. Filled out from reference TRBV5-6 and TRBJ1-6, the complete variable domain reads DAGVTQSPTHLIKTRGQQVTLRCSPKSGHDTVSWYQQALGQGPQFIFQYYEEEERQRGNFPDRFSGHQFPNYSSELNVNALLLGDSALYLCASKQGQGASPLHFGNGTRLTVT.